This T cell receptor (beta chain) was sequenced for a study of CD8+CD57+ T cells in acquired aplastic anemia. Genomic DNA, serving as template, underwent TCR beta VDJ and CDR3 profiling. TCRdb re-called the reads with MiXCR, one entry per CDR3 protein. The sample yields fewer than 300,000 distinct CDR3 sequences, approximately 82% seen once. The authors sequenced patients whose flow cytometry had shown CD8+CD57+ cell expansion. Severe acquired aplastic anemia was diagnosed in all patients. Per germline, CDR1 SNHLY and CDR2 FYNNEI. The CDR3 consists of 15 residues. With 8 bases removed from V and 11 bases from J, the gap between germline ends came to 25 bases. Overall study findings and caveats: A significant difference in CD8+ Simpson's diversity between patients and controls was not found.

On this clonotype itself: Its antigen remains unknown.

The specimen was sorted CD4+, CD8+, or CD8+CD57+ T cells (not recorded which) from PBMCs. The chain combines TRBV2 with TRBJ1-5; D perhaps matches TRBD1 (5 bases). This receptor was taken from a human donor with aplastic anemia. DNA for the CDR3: TGTGCCAGCGGCGTAGGGGTCACAAAAAAGCAGTCCCAGCATTTT. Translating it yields CASGVGVTKKQSQHF.